This TCR beta chain comes out of a study of T-cell reconstitution after alpha-beta-depleted transplantation in children. There are a few counts of this clonotype. Unique molecular identifiers featured in how the TCRbeta library was prepared. One entry per CDR3 protein results from TCRdb running MiXCR on the PCR reads. Of 100,000 or so distinct CDR3 sequences listed, 9% to 15% are singletons. Germline V gene data show CDR1 as DFQATT and CDR2 as SNEGSKA (reference sequence). Between the trimmed V and J ends, which lost 6 bases and 5 bases, there was a span of 13 bases. The CDR3 runs to 13 residues. Sequencing was performed on PBMCs from the stem cell graft donor, taken from the stem cell graft. This clonotype was sampled from a human donor who donated a stem cell graft to a child with inherited bone marrow failure. The chain links TRBV20-1 to TRBJ2-2, with D tentatively TRBD2 (6 bases). This CDR3 reads CSARAGLTGELFF. The CDR3 DNA reads as TGCAGTGCCAGGGCGGGACTTACCGGGGAGCTGTTTTTT.